The next 15 T cell receptor beta chains were all read from a single sample in a study of OX40 agonist ivuxolimab in advanced cancers. Libraries were prepared by immunoSEQ multiplex PCR; TCRdb keeps only in-frame clonotypes and omits some of them. The table records more than 20,000 clones, around four fifths of them present only once. This sample comprised CD4+ or CD8+ T cells sorted from blood, obtained in a trial of the OX40 agonist ivuxolimab. The receptors shown here come from an adult with an advanced solid tumor such as melanoma, head and neck, liver or kidney cancer.

The chain combines TRBV11-2 with TRBJ2-5; 10 bases match TRBD2. CDR3 length: 15 residues. With 3 bases clipped from V and 3 bases from J, the junction kept 4 bases outside the gene matches. Germline V gene sequence: CDR1 SGHAT, CDR2 FQNNGV. The CDR3 loop reads CASSFGLAVEETQYF. DNA for the CDR3: TGTGCCAGCAGCTTCGGACTAGCGGTGGAAGAGACCCAGTACTTC.

The chain combines TRBV9 with TRBJ2-1, with TRBD2 matching 9 bases. There are 15 residues in the CDR3. Losses at the gene ends were 4 bases for V and 3 bases for J; bases not matched to a gene: 5. CDR1 and CDR2 from the germline V gene are SGDLS and YYNGEE. The CDR3 protein is CASSSGTSHYNEQFF. Here the CDR3 DNA reads TGTGCCAGCAGCAGCGGGACTAGCCACTACAATGAGCAGTTCTTC.

The V call is TRBV5-1, the J call TRBJ1-2; 8 bases fit TRBD1. J was trimmed by 1 base and V by 3 bases; bases with no gene match: 5. The CDR3 has 15 amino acids. Germline CDR1 SGHRS, CDR2 YFSETQ. The DNA for the CDR3 is TGCGCCAGCAGCTCACAGGGGGGAATTAACTATGGCTACACCTTC. Translated, it gives CASSSQGGINYGYTF.

This clone occurred once. CDR3 protein: CASTAVYGYTF. In nucleotides, the CDR3 is TGTGCCAGCACAGCCGTTTATGGCTACACCTTC. The chain combines TRBV7-2 with TRBJ1-2; D is unresolved. The V end was cut by 7 bases, the J end by 5 bases, with 8 bases between. Germline lookup yields CDR1 SGHTA and CDR2 FQGNSA. CDR3 length: 11 amino acids.

This chain joins TRBV7-6 and TRBJ2-7; 10 bases map to TRBD1. The CDR3 is 16 amino acids. Germline V CDR1 and CDR2: SGHVS, FNYEAQ. Trimming cost V 5 bases and J 4 bases; bases outside gene matches: 11. In nucleotides, the CDR3 is TGTGCCAGCAGCCCGAACCTAGGACAGGGGGTGTACGAGCAGTACTTC. Translating it yields CASSPNLGQGVYEQYF.

This clone came up once. V and J are TRBV5-6 and TRBJ2-2, with 9 bases lining up with TRBD1. This CDR3 has 16 residues. V lost 2 bases, J lost 6 bases, and 8 bases stayed unmatched. Germline CDR1 and CDR2: SGHDT and YYEEEE. The CDR3 protein is CASSFPTGGMAGELFF. Here the CDR3 DNA reads TGTGCCAGCAGCTTTCCGACAGGGGGGATGGCCGGGGAGCTGTTTTTT.

This chain links TRBV4-1 with TRBJ2-7; a weak D match, TRBD1 (7 bases). Trimming left V 0 bases short and J 3 bases short, with 12 bases between. Germline-derived CDR1 and CDR2 are MGHRA and YSYEKL. The CDR3 is 15 amino acids. CDR3 in DNA: TGCGCCAGCAGCCAAGATGGAGGGGGCTACTACGAGCAGTACTTC. This encodes CASSQDGGGYYEQYF.

The V call is TRBV19, the J call TRBJ1-5; 8 nucleotides agree with TRBD1. The V gene's germline CDR1 is LNHDA and CDR2 SQIVND (reference sequence). The CDR3 runs 15 residues. J was trimmed by 3 bases and V by 6 bases; bases with no gene match: 7. CDR3 amino acids: CASSPTGVDNQPQHF. CDR3 DNA: TGTGCCAGTAGCCCGACAGGGGTCGACAATCAGCCCCAGCATTTT. Based on the CDR3 plus reference TRBV19 and TRBJ1-5, the full variable domain is DGGITQSPKYLFRKEGQNVTLSCEQNLNHDAMYWYRQDPGQGLRLIYYSQIVNDFQKGDIAEGYSVSREKKESFPLTVTSAQKNPTAFYLCASSPTGVDNQPQHFGDGTRLSIL.

This chain connects TRBV6-1 to TRBJ1-2, with D possibly TRBD1 on 6 matching bases. CDR3 length equals 14 residues. V lost 7 bases, J lost 4 bases, and 16 bases lay in between. Germline assignment: CDR1 MNHNS and CDR2 SASEGT. CDR3 bases: TGTGCCAGCATTCCAAGAGGGGGGATCTATGGCTACACCTTC. This encodes CASIPRGGIYGYTF.

V and J are TRBV5-4 and TRBJ2-1, with TRBD1 matching over 8 bases. CDR3 length: 15 residues. Looked up from germline, CDR1 is SGHNT and CDR2 is YYREEE (reference sequence). Losses at the gene ends were 6 bases for V and 3 bases for J; bases not matched to a gene: 8. The chain's CDR3 is CASNLRGQDYNEQFF. Here the CDR3 DNA reads TGTGCCAGCAACCTTAGGGGACAGGACTACAATGAGCAGTTCTTC.

The genes are TRBV30 and TRBJ1-3; D is perhaps TRBD1 (6 bases). Trimming removed 5 bases from V and 7 bases from J, with 6 bases in between. The CDR3 extends over 10 amino acids. CDR1 is GTSNPN, CDR2 SVGIG, per germline (reference sequence). Written as DNA, the CDR3 is TGTGCCTGGCAGGGGAACACCATATATTTT. The encoded protein is CAWQGNTIYF. The full variable domain, rest sourced from reference TRBV30 and TRBJ1-3, is SQTIHQWPATLVQPVGSPLSLECTVEGTSNPNLYWYRQAAGRGLQLLFYSVGIGQISSEVPQNLSASRPQDRQFILSSKKLLLSDSGFYLCAWQGNTIYFGEGSWLTVV.

J is TRBJ2-3 and V is TRBV6-1; D is ambiguous. Germline CDR1 MNHNS, CDR2 SASEGT. The CDR3 totals 16 residues. Trimming took off 2 bases at V and 0 bases at J, with 12 bases between the two ends. CDR3 nucleotide sequence: TGTGCCAGCAGTGAATGGGCAGGATCTAGCACAGATACGCAGTATTTT. Amino acids: CASSEWAGSSTDTQYF.

The chain employs TRBV2 and TRBJ2-5; D is possibly TRBD1 (5 bases). The last part of the DNA fits TRBJ2-7 better; the J call may be wrong. Germline V gene sequence: CDR1 SNHLY, CDR2 FYNNEI. The CDR3 sequence is 15 residues long. CDR3: CASSEAAGPPYEQYF. CDR3 nucleotides: TGTGCCAGCAGTGAGGCGGCAGGGCCCCCCTACGAGCAGTACTTC.

The CDR3 loop is CASSYPRTASYEQYF. In nucleotides, the CDR3 is TGTGCCAGCAGTTACCCCCGGACAGCCTCCTACGAGCAGTACTTC. The rearrangement links TRBV6-5 to TRBJ2-7; D possibly corresponds to TRBD1 (6 bases). Trimming took off 2 bases at V and 0 bases at J, with 11 bases between the two ends. Germline lookup yields CDR1 MNHEY and CDR2 SVGAGI. The CDR3 consists of 15 residues.

The V call is TRBV7-6, the J call TRBJ2-3; D may be TRBD2 (5 bases). From germline, CDR1 is SGHVS and CDR2 FNYEAQ. The CDR3 loop spans 13 amino acids. Trimming took off 0 bases at V and 4 bases at J, with 5 bases between the two ends. The CDR3 loop is CASSLAEADTQYF. DNA of the CDR3: TGTGCCAGCAGCTTAGCGGAGGCAGATACGCAGTATTTT.